These 12 T cell receptor beta chains originate from one sample sequenced in a study of T cells after yellow fever vaccination. TCRdb reprocessed the 5' RACE reads via MiXCR and lists one record per CDR3 protein. The sample consists of some 350,000 distinct CDR3 sequences, roughly 10% of them appearing once. The sequencing used PBMCs, collected on the day of the first yellow fever vaccination. The receptors shown here come from a man between 18 and 35 years old who received the YFV17D yellow fever vaccine.

This clonotype came up a few times. This chain links TRBV4-3 with TRBJ2-7; a weak D match, TRBD1 (6 bases). V lost 2 bases and J lost 4, with 15 bases in between. The length of the CDR3 is 15 residues. CDR1 is LGHNA and CDR2 is YSLEER in the germline V gene. CDR3 protein: CASSQLTGPAYEQYF. CDR3 coding DNA: TGCGCCAGCAGCCAATTGACAGGACCAGCATACGAGCAGTACTTC.

This clonotype has just a few counts. V and J are TRBV18 and TRBJ2-5, with a possible D match to TRBD2 (7 bases). Trimming took 4 bases from V and 6 from J, leaving 18 bases between them. The CDR3 length is 15 residues. Germline V CDR1 and CDR2: KGHSH, LQKENI. The CDR3 nucleotides are TGTGCCAGCTCACGTTCGGGGGGCCAGGAACAGACCCAGTACTTC. Its protein product is CASSRSGGQEQTQYF.

The chain links TRBV4-2 to TRBJ2-4, with D perhaps matching TRBD1 (5 bases). Germline-derived CDR1 and CDR2 are LGHNA and YNFKEQ. The CDR3 is 15 amino acids. With 1 base removed from V and 9 bases from J, the gap between germline ends came to 16 bases. The CDR3 DNA reads as TGTGCCAGCAGCCAAGTTGGCCAGATTCAGGGCATTCAGTACTTC. As protein: CASSQVGQIQGIQYF.

This clonotype has more than one count but fewer than ten. This rearrangement joins TRBV10-3 to TRBJ2-5, with a possible D match to TRBD2 (6 bases). The V end lost 0 bases, the J end lost 4 bases, and 12 bases lay between the germline ends. The CDR3 has 15 residues. CDR1 and CDR2 (germline): ENHRY, SYGVKD. DNA for the CDR3: TGTGCCATCAGTGAGTCGGAGGGGCCCTTAGAGACCCAGTACTTC. Its protein is CAISESEGPLETQYF.

The chain has TRBV5-1 and TRBJ1-1; no firm D call. Germline loops: CDR1 SGHRS, CDR2 YFSETQ. The CDR3 runs 15 residues. V was clipped by 0 bases and J by 3 bases, with 12 bases between them. CDR3 in DNA: TGCGCCAGCAGCTTGGGGCCGGGGATGGACACTGAAGCTTTCTTT. Amino acid sequence: CASSLGPGMDTEAFF.

This sequence joins TRBV6-1 and TRBJ2-7; D is unresolved. Trimming removed 6 bases at V and 3 bases at J, with 15 bases between. CDR1 and CDR2 (germline): MNHNS, SASEGT. The CDR3 loop spans 14 amino acids. This chain's CDR3 is CASSPSPLGYEQYV. CDR3 sequence (DNA): TGTGCCAGCAGCCCCTCCCCCCTAGGCTACGAGCAGTACGTC.

A few counts support this clonotype. This chain connects TRBV20-1 to TRBJ2-7, with 15 bases identical to TRBD2. The CDR3 is 19 residues long. The germline V gene has CDR1 DFQATT and CDR2 SNEGSKA (reference sequence). The junction had 17 bases not matched to a gene; V was cut back by 6 bases and J by 2 bases. The CDR3 here is CSASTPGTSGGLRPYEQYF. The CDR3 nucleotides are TGCAGTGCCTCTACCCCCGGGACTAGCGGGGGGCTGCGACCCTACGAGCAGTACTTC.

CDR3 sequence: CASSPPLWGGVNEQFF. CDR3 coding DNA: TGTGCCAGTTCCCCCCCGCTATGGGGGGGGGTCAATGAGCAGTTCTTC. J is TRBJ2-1 and V is TRBV19, with 7 positions matching TRBD2. There are 16 residues in the CDR3. V was pared by 8 bases and J by 6 bases, with 16 bases of the junction left unmatched. Looked up from germline, CDR1 is LNHDA and CDR2 is SQIVND (reference sequence). The full variable domain, rest sourced from reference TRBV19 and TRBJ2-1, is DGGITQSPKYLFRKEGQNVTLSCEQNLNHDAMYWYRQDPGQGLRLIYYSQIVNDFQKGDIAEGYSVSREKKESFPLTVTSAQKNPTAFYLCASSPPLWGGVNEQFFGPGTRLTVL.

This clonotype has only a few counts. This chain connects TRBV11-1 to TRBJ2-5; 12 nucleotides agree with TRBD2. With V trimmed by 4 bases and J by 5 bases, 23 bases remained unmatched. This CDR3 has 21 amino acids. CDR1 SGHAT and CDR2 FQDESV come from the germline V gene (reference sequence). The CDR3 DNA reads TGTGCCAGCAGCTCCCAAAGGTTGTCGGGACTAGCGGGCCAAATGGGGGAGACCCAGTACTTC. This codes for CASSSQRLSGLAGQMGETQYF. Complete variable domain (other parts from reference TRBV11-1 and TRBJ2-5): EAEVAQSPRYKITEKSQAVAFWCDPISGHATLYWYRQILGQGPELLVQFQDESVVDDSQLPKDRFSAERLKGVDSTLKIQPAELGDSAMYLCASSSQRLSGLAGQMGETQYFGPGTRLLVL.

This clonotype was seen many times. The V and J genes are TRBV7-2 and TRBJ2-7; D assignment may be TRBD1 or TRBD2 (5 bases each). Germline values: CDR1 SGHTA, CDR2 FQGNSA. The V and J ends lost 3 bases and 0 bases respectively, with 9 bases between them. The CDR3 is 14 amino acids. The CDR3 spells CASSFSGTSYEQYF. CDR3 nucleotides: TGTGCCAGCAGCTTCAGTGGGACCTCCTACGAGCAGTACTTC.

This clonotype was detected ten times or more. J is TRBJ2-1 and V is TRBV5-4; TRBD2 aligns across 13 bases. Germline trimming cut 3 bases from V and 9 bases from J; bases unmatched to any gene: 12. Germline V gene lookup returns CDR1 SGHNT and CDR2 YYREEE (reference sequence). This CDR3 contains 17 residues. The CDR3 nucleotides are TGTGCCAGCAGCTCCGGGACTAGCGGGGAACGATCTGCTGAGCAGTTCTTC. This translates into CASSSGTSGERSAEQFF. Based on the CDR3 plus reference TRBV5-4 and TRBJ2-1, the full variable domain is ETGVTQSPTHLIKTRGQQVTLRCSSQSGHNTVSWYQQALGQGPQFIFQYYREEENGRGNFPPRFSGLQFPNYSSELNVNALELDDSALYLCASSSGTSGERSAEQFFGPGTRLTVL.

This rearrangement joins TRBV27 to TRBJ1-5; a possible D gene is TRBD1 (6 bases). The germline V and J ends were trimmed by 1 base and 2 bases, with 9 bases remaining between them. The germline V gene encodes CDR1 MNHEY and CDR2 SMNVEV (reference sequence). There are 15 residues in the CDR3. This chain's CDR3 is CASSLWAGGNQPQHF. The CDR3 region has the DNA TGTGCCAGCAGTTTATGGGCAGGGGGCAATCAGCCCCAGCATTTT.